This is a list of T cell receptor beta chains from one sample in a study of blood T cell repertoires in COVID-19. TCRdb's copy holds only in-frame clones and misses some; the assay was immunoSEQ multiplex PCR. The sample records about 180,000 clones, more than 80% being singletons. Sequencing was performed on peripheral blood. These receptor sequences come from a human donor in a cohort sampled during active COVID-19. CDR3s include the opening cysteine and the closing phenylalanine or tryptophan. A D gene is named only where the DNA matches it firmly. Part of the rows lack a size; the others show once, few, many or a class for expanded clones.

d_call,v_call,clone_size,j_call,cdr3_aa,cdr3_nt
-,TRBV2,-,TRBJ2-3,CATRRARTDTQYF,TGTGCCACGCGGAGGGCACGAACAGATACGCAGTATTTT
-,TRBV7-2,-,TRBJ1-2,CASSLAAGRPYGYTF,TGTGCCAGCAGCTTAGCTGCGGGGCGACCCTATGGCTACACCTTC
TRBD1,TRBV7-2,-,TRBJ1-1,CASSLSGQLNTEAFF,TGTGCCAGCAGCCTCTCGGGACAGCTGAACACTGAAGCTTTCTTT
TRBD1,TRBV27,-,TRBJ2-7,CASSGDRFYEQYF,TGTGCCAGCAGTGGGGACAGGTTCTACGAGCAGTACTTC
-,TRBV11-2,-,TRBJ1-6,CASSAGSPNSPLHF,TGTGCCAGCAGCGCAGGGTCCCCTAATTCACCCCTCCACTTT
-,TRBV5-6,few,TRBJ2-7,CASRSGWSAGSPYEQYF,TGTGCCAGCAGGTCTGGTTGGTCTGCAGGCTCTCCCTACGAGCAGTACTTC
-,TRBV11-2,-,TRBJ2-7,CASSTRSLKISYEQYF,TGTGCCAGCAGCACCCGGTCACTGAAGATCTCCTACGAGCAGTACTTC
-,TRBV6-5,-,TRBJ1-3,CASSYPSQGAGNTIYF,TGTGCCAGCAGTTACCCGTCCCAGGGTGCTGGAAACACCATATATTTT
TRBD1,TRBV2,-,TRBJ1-4,CASSPGTGPNEKLFF,TGTGCCAGCAGTCCTGGGACAGGCCCGAATGAAAAACTGTTTTTT
TRBD2,TRBV9,once,TRBJ2-1,CASTTSGGTYNEQFF,TGTGCCAGCACCACTAGCGGGGGCACCTACAATGAGCAGTTCTTC
-,TRBV7-6,-,TRBJ1-3,CASSFSDRVSGNTIYF,TGTGCCAGCAGCTTTAGTGACAGAGTCTCTGGAAACACCATATATTTT